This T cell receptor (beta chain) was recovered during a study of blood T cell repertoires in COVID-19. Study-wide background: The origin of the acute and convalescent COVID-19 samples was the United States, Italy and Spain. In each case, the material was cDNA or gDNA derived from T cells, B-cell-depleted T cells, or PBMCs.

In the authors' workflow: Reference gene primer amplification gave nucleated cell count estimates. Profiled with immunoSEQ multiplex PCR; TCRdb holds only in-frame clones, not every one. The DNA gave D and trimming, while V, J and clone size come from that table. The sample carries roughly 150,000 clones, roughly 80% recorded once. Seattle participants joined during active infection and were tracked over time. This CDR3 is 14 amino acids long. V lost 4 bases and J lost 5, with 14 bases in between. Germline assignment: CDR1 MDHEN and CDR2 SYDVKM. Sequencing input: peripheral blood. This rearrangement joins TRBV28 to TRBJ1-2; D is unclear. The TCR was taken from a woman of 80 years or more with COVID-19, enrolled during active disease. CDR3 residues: CASSSVGRGYGYTF. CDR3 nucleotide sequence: TGTGCCAGCAGTTCCGTAGGGAGAGGGTATGGCTACACCTTC.